Presented here are 20 T cell receptor beta chains from one specimen sequenced in a study of radiation and T cells in renal cell carcinoma. Stated time point: blood 2 weeks post-SBRT. Described treatment: 15 Gy SBRT to primary tumor, nephrectomy 4 weeks later. Method: immunoSEQ multiplex PCR; TCRdb's copy keeps in-frame clones and lacks some. This table holds roughly 130,000 clones, more than 75% found once. The specimen was blood, collected from a patient whose treatment included radiotherapy and nephrectomy. The receptors here all came from a woman in her sixties or seventies with renal cell carcinoma.

This chain uses TRBV7-3 with TRBJ1-1; no definite D call. V was shortened by 6 bases and J by 6 bases, with 20 bases between the two germline ends. The germline gives CDR1 SGHTA, CDR2 FQGTGA. The CDR3 sequence is 15 residues long. CDR3 amino acids: CASRRTNTGVAEAFF. CDR3 coding DNA: TGTGCCAGCAGACGAACTAACACCGGCGTGGCTGAAGCTTTCTTT. The whole variable domain, remainder taken from reference TRBV7-3 and TRBJ1-1, is GAGVSQTPSNKVTEKGKYVELRCDPISGHTALYWYRQSLGQGPEFLIYFQGTGAADDSGLPNDRFFAVRPEGSVSTLKIQRTERGDSAVYLCASRRTNTGVAEAFFGQGTRLTVV.

This clone is a singleton in its sample. The chain has TRBV5-6 and TRBJ2-7, with a possible D match to TRBD1 (6 bases). This CDR3 has 13 amino acids. Germline V gene sequence: CDR1 SGHDT, CDR2 YYEEEE. Trimming left V 5 bases short and J 6 bases short, with 15 bases between. The CDR3 bases are TGTGCCAGCAGGCTCGTGCTGGGGGCCGAGCAGTACTTC. Its protein is CASRLVLGAEQYF. The variable domain in full, with the rest retrieved from reference TRBV5-6 and TRBJ2-7, is DAGVTQSPTHLIKTRGQQVTLRCSPKSGHDTVSWYQQALGQGPQFIFQYYEEEERQRGNFPDRFSGHQFPNYSSELNVNALLLGDSALYLCASRLVLGAEQYFGPGTRLTVT.

CDR3 bases: TGTGCCAGCAGCAGAGCCATGAACACTGAAGCTTTCTTT. As protein: CASSRAMNTEAFF. The chain employs TRBV7-2 and TRBJ1-1, with no clear D. The CDR3 is 13 residues long. From germline, CDR1 is SGHTA and CDR2 FQGNSA. The V end lost 5 bases, the J end lost 0 bases, and 7 bases lay between the germline ends.

The chain combines TRBV10-3 with TRBJ1-1; D not certain. Germline loops: CDR1 ENHRY, CDR2 SYGVKD. V was clipped by 4 bases and J by 0 bases, with 9 bases between them. There are 14 residues in the CDR3. CDR3 DNA: TGTGCCATCAGTGGACCGCTTTTGAACACTGAAGCTTTCTTT. It translates to CAISGPLLNTEAFF.

The chain recombines TRBV5-1 with TRBJ2-5; 7 nucleotides match TRBD1. This CDR3 region has 14 residues. Unmatched junction bases numbered 8, after V lost 4 bases and J lost 5 bases. CDR1 and CDR2 from the germline V gene are SGHRS and YFSETQ. This CDR3 is CASSGDSPSETQYF. The CDR3 DNA follows: TGCGCCAGCAGCGGGGACAGCCCGTCGGAGACCCAGTACTTC.

This chain's CDR3 is CASSLRTSGYTDTQYF. The CDR3 DNA sequence: TGTGCCAGCAGCCTAAGGACTAGCGGCTACACAGATACGCAGTATTTT. V gene TRBV7-8 combines with J gene TRBJ2-3; TRBD2 matches at 10 bases. This CDR3 is built from 16 residues. Losses at the gene ends were 5 bases for V and 2 bases for J; bases not matched to a gene: 7. Germline V gene sequence: CDR1 SGHVS, CDR2 FQNEAQ.

V and J are TRBV14 and TRBJ1-1; no clear D gene. The CDR3 sequence is 16 residues long. Between the trimmed V and J ends, which lost 0 bases and 0 bases, there was a span of 11 bases. Germline CDR1 reads SGHDN; CDR2 reads FVKESK. The CDR3 is CASSQDLKGMNTEAFF. DNA for the CDR3: TGTGCCAGCAGCCAAGATCTTAAGGGAATGAACACTGAAGCTTTCTTT. Looking up the rest from reference TRBV14 and TRBJ1-1 gives the full variable domain: EAGVTQFPSHSVIEKGQTVTLRCDPISGHDNLYWYRRVMGKEIKFLLHFVKESKQDESGMPNNRFLAERTGGTYSTLKVQPAELEDSGVYFCASSQDLKGMNTEAFFGQGTRLTVV.

The chain carries TRBV7-9 and TRBJ2-3; 9 bases fit TRBD1. Trimming removed 5 bases from V and 6 bases from J; junction bases left unmatched: 9. The CDR3 length is 15 residues. CDR1 and CDR2 (germline): SEHNR, FQNEAQ (reference sequence). The CDR3: CASSTWDRATDTQYF. The CDR3 coding sequence is TGTGCCAGCAGCACCTGGGACAGGGCGACGGATACGCAGTATTTT.

The chain recombines TRBV18 with TRBJ1-1; 7 nucleotides align to TRBD1. The V and J ends lost 4 bases and 5 bases, in that order; junction bases with no gene match: 4. This CDR3 is built from 13 residues. Germline CDR1 and CDR2: KGHSH and LQKENI. This CDR3 reads CASSRTGDTEAFF. In DNA, the CDR3 is TGTGCCAGCTCACGAACAGGGGATACTGAAGCTTTCTTT.

This clone was seen once. The rearrangement uses TRBV19 and TRBJ2-5; 8 positions agree with TRBD1. The CDR3 sequence is 14 residues long. Germline V lookup: CDR1 LNHDA, CDR2 SQIVND (reference sequence). The J segment lost 3 bases and the V segment lost 7 bases, leaving 7 bases of the junction unmatched. CDR3 sequence reads: CASKSGQDKETQYF. CDR3 sequence (DNA): TGTGCCAGTAAATCGGGACAGGATAAAGAGACCCAGTACTTC.

This chain joins TRBV6-1 and TRBJ1-2, with D maybe TRBD1 (5 bases). The CDR3 is 12 residues long. V lost 2 bases, J lost 8 bases, and 9 bases lay in between. The germline V gene encodes CDR1 MNHNS and CDR2 SASEGT. This CDR3 reads CASSEPREGYTF. The CDR3 DNA follows: TGTGCCAGCAGTGAACCCAGGGAGGGCTACACCTTC.

The chain joins TRBV6-5 to TRBJ1-1; D unresolved. Per germline, CDR1 MNHEY and CDR2 SVGAGI. The germline V and J ends were trimmed by 8 bases and 3 bases, with 7 bases remaining between them. The CDR3 covers 11 residues. CDR3 sequence reads: CASRGYTEAFF. CDR3 DNA sequence: TGTGCCAGCCGAGGGTACACTGAAGCTTTCTTT.

This chain connects TRBV7-2 to TRBJ2-2; 11 bases line up with TRBD2. V lost 5 bases and J lost 4; bases outside the gene matches: 9. This CDR3 spans 17 amino acids. The V gene's germline CDR1 is SGHTA and CDR2 FQGNSA. This CDR3 reads CASSVRLAGLGTGELFF. The DNA of the CDR3 is TGTGCCAGCAGCGTCCGACTAGCGGGGCTCGGCACCGGGGAGCTGTTTTTT.

The J gene is TRBJ1-1, the V gene TRBV14; no firm D call. Trimming took 5 bases from V and 10 from J, leaving 11 bases between them. The CDR3 covers 11 residues. In germline, CDR1 is SGHDN, CDR2 FVKESK. This CDR3 is CASSTGLVAFF. The CDR3 DNA reads TGTGCCAGCAGCACGGGTTTAGTAGCTTTCTTT.

The chain carries TRBV5-4 and TRBJ2-2; 12 bases line up with TRBD2. V shed 3 bases, J shed 0 bases, and the junction held 0 bases outside the gene matches. This CDR3 has 16 amino acids. Germline V gene data show CDR1 as SGHNT and CDR2 as YYREEE (reference sequence). The CDR3 reads CASSSSGGANTGELFF. The CDR3 nucleotides read TGTGCCAGCAGCTCTAGCGGGGGGGCGAACACCGGGGAGCTGTTTTTT.

This clone has only a few counts. Other DNA sequences within the sample encode an identical CDR3. The chain employs TRBV15 and TRBJ1-1; D is unclear. Germline V CDR1 and CDR2: LNHNV, YYDKDF (reference sequence). The germline V and J ends were trimmed by 1 base and 3 bases, with 6 bases remaining between them. This CDR3 region has 13 residues. The CDR3 loop is CATSRVMYTEAFF. CDR3 sequence (DNA): TGTGCCACCAGCAGAGTCATGTACACTGAAGCTTTCTTT.

The count of this clone is one. The chain combines TRBV6-1 with TRBJ1-5; D is undetermined. Germline CDR1 is MNHNS and CDR2 is SASEGT. The CDR3 is 14 amino acids. CDR3 loop: CATSLGGGNQPQHF. The CDR3 DNA follows: TGTGCAACCTCCTTGGGAGGCGGCAATCAGCCCCAGCATTTT.

The chain joins TRBV1 to TRBJ1-5; TRBD1 is the table's D call, not checked against the DNA. TRBV1 is a known pseudogene. The CDR3 is 16 amino acids. The CDR3 reads CTSSLRTGDSNQPQHF. CDR3 sequence (DNA): TGCACCAGCAGCCTACGAACAGGGGATAGCAATCAGCCCCAGCATTTT.

This CDR3 reads CASSPSPGGSRQFF. The CDR3 DNA follows: TGTGCCAGCAGCCCCTCCCCCGGGGGGTCTAGGCAGTTCTTC. The rearrangement joins TRBV7-8 to TRBJ2-1, with 7 positions matching TRBD2. Germline values: CDR1 SGHVS, CDR2 FQNEAQ. The length of the CDR3 is 14 residues. The ends lost 5 bases at V and 12 bases at J; junction bases unmatched: 13.

This clone has a single count. The genes are TRBV5-1 and TRBJ2-6, with D possibly matching TRBD2 (7 bases). There are 14 residues in the CDR3. With 4 bases removed from V and 4 bases from J, the gap between germline ends came to 9 bases. CDR1 and CDR2 (germline): SGHRS, YFSETQ. The CDR3 region has the DNA TGCGCCAGCAGCCGCGGGGGCGGGGCCAACGTCCTGACTTTC. This gives the protein CASSRGGGANVLTF.